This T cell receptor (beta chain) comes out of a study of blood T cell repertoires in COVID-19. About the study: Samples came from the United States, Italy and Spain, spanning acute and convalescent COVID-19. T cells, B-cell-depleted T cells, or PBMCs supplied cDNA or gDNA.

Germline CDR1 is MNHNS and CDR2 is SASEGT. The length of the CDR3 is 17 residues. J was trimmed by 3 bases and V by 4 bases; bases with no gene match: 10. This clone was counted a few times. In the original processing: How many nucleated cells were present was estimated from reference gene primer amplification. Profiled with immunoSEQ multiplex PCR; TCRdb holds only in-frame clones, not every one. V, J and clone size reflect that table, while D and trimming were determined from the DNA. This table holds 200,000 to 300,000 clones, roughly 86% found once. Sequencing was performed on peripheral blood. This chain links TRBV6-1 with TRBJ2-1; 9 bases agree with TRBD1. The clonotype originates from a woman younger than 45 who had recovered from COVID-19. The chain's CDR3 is CASSGHPDRGVYNEQFF. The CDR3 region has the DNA TGTGCCAGCAGTGGGCACCCCGACAGGGGGGTCTACAATGAGCAGTTCTTC.